Below, 27 T cell receptor beta chains from the same sample are listed, as sequenced in a study of blood T cell repertoires in COVID-19. This table comes from immunoSEQ multiplex PCR, and its TCRdb copy is limited to in-frame clones, with some not included. This sample carries hundreds of thousands of clones, 89% of them seen once, and the ten largest clones take 9.5%. Sequencing was carried out using PBMCs or T cells enriched from blood (not recorded which). The receptors derive from a middle-aged woman who had recovered from COVID-19.

The V and J genes are TRBV3-1 (or the pseudogene TRBV3-2) and TRBJ2-3; tentative D call: TRBD2 (6 bases). In germline, CDR1 is LGHDT, CDR2 YNNKEL (reference sequence). The CDR3 is 17 residues long. Trimming removed 4 bases at V and 6 bases at J, with 23 bases between. CDR3 amino acids: CASSLSTDYLIGDTQYF. The CDR3 DNA reads as TGTGCCAGCAGCCTCAGTACGGACTATCTCATCGGCGATACGCAGTATTTT.

With regard to this clone: One end of the junction fails to match germline, which may point to a read error. Other DNA sequences from this sample encode an identical CDR3 as well. This rearrangement joins TRBV5-1 to TRBJ1-2; maybe TRBD1 (6 bases). Germline CDR1 is SGHRS and CDR2 is YFSETQ. CDR3 length equals 12 residues. The CDR3 sequence: CASSLDSYGYTF. The CDR3 DNA is TGCGCCAGCAGTTTGGACAGCTATGGCTACACCTTC.

The chain carries TRBV6-5 and TRBJ2-4, with D hard to call. V dropped 6 bases and J dropped 2 bases, with 14 bases sitting between them. CDR1 is MNHEY and CDR2 is SVGAGI in the germline V gene. The CDR3 totals 15 residues. CDR3 sequence (DNA): TGTGCCAGCAGCTCTATCTCCTTGTCCAAAAACATTCAGTACTTC. Protein sequence: CASSSISLSKNIQYF.

As to this clone: Other nucleotide sequences from this sample produce the same CDR3. The chain has TRBV11-2 and TRBJ2-1, with D unclear. Germline loops: CDR1 SGHAT, CDR2 FQNNGV. The V end lost 4 bases, the J end lost 4 bases, and 8 bases lay between the germline ends. This CDR3 has 13 residues. As DNA, the CDR3 is TGTGCCAGCAGCTCTGGGCTATACAATGAGCAGTTCTTC. Its protein product is CASSSGLYNEQFF.

V usage is TRBV5-4 and J usage is TRBJ1-1, with unresolved D. The CDR3 spans 14 residues. Trimming pared 3 bases from V and 3 bases from J, leaving 12 bases between. Germline V gives CDR1 SGHNT, CDR2 YYREEE (reference sequence). As DNA, the CDR3 is TGTGCCAGCAGCTCCTTCGGGGTACACACTGAAGCTTTCTTT. Translating it yields CASSSFGVHTEAFF.

The chain combines TRBV11-2 with TRBJ1-2; a possible D gene is TRBD1 (5 bases). The germline V gene encodes CDR1 SGHAT and CDR2 FQNNGV. Trimming removed 5 bases from V and 3 bases from J, with 13 bases in between. The CDR3 runs to 14 residues. This CDR3 is CASSQPQGYYGYTF. The CDR3 DNA reads TGTGCCAGCAGCCAACCCCAGGGCTACTATGGCTACACCTTC. Looking up the rest from reference TRBV11-2 and TRBJ1-2 gives the full variable domain: EAGVAQSPRYKIIEKRQSVAFWCNPISGHATLYWYQQILGQGPKLLIQFQNNGVVDDSQLPKDRFSAERLKGVDSTLKIQPAKLEDSAVYLCASSQPQGYYGYTFGSGTRLTVV.

The chain combines TRBV6-5 with TRBJ1-2, with 11 bases matching TRBD1. Germline V gene lookup returns CDR1 MNHEY and CDR2 SVGAGI. This CDR3 region has 15 residues. The V and J ends lost 6 bases and 4 bases, in that order; junction bases with no gene match: 7. The CDR3 DNA is TGTGCCAGCAGAAAGGGACAGGGGGGCTTCTATGGCTACACCTTC. It codes for CASRKGQGGFYGYTF.

V gene TRBV5-1 combines with J gene TRBJ2-7; TRBD2 is a possible D gene (6 bases). Trimming cost V 4 bases and J 3 bases, with 14 bases left between them. The CDR3 extends over 14 amino acids. Germline CDR1 and CDR2: SGHRS and YFSETQ. In DNA, the CDR3 is TGCGCCAGCAGCCCCACCGGCGGGGTCTACGAGCAGTACTTC. It is translated as CASSPTGGVYEQYF.

This CDR3 is CATSPQKTGELFF. The DNA of the CDR3 is TGTGCCACCAGTCCCCAGAAGACCGGGGAGCTGTTTTTT. This chain joins TRBV24-1 and TRBJ2-2; no firm D call. Trimming left V 6 bases short and J 5 bases short, with 9 bases between. Germline CDR1 and CDR2: KGHDR and SFDVKD. The CDR3 is made up of 13 amino acids.

The chain is built from TRBV3-1 (or the pseudogene TRBV3-2) and TRBJ1-2; D unresolved. CDR3 length: 13 amino acids. Trimming took 1 base from V and 8 from J, leaving 11 bases between them. Per the germline V gene, CDR1 is LGHDT and CDR2 is YNNKEL (reference sequence). The CDR3 spells CASSQVRNRGYTF. CDR3 DNA: TGTGCCAGCAGCCAAGTGAGGAATCGGGGCTACACCTTC.

The chain employs TRBV6-5 and TRBJ1-2; TRBD1 aligns across 7 bases. V was pared by 2 bases and J by 6 bases, with 6 bases of the junction left unmatched. The CDR3 runs 14 residues. CDR1 MNHEY and CDR2 SVGAGI come from the germline V gene. The CDR3 DNA follows: TGTGCCAGCAGTTACCCTGGGACAGATAATGGCTACACCTTC. Residues: CASSYPGTDNGYTF.

This clone was counted between two and nine times. The rearrangement joins TRBV27 to TRBJ1-2, with 10 positions matching TRBD1. With 3 bases clipped from V and 2 bases from J, the junction kept 0 bases outside the gene matches. This CDR3 is built from 14 residues. Germline V CDR1 and CDR2: MNHEY, SMNVEV (reference sequence). The CDR3 loop reads CASSLTGGNYGYTF. Written as DNA, the CDR3 is TGTGCCAGCAGTTTGACAGGGGGCAACTATGGCTACACCTTC.

This rearrangement joins TRBV4-3 to TRBJ2-1, with 7 positions matching TRBD1. The CDR3 is made up of 14 amino acids. J lost 3 bases, V lost 5 bases, and 4 bases had no gene match. Germline CDR1 and CDR2: LGHNA and YSLEER. CDR3 sequence: CASSAGTVYNEQFF. Written as DNA, the CDR3 is TGCGCCAGCAGCGCCGGGACAGTCTACAATGAGCAGTTCTTC.

The chain employs TRBV5-4 and TRBJ1-1, with D tentatively TRBD1 (5 bases). The CDR3 loop spans 15 amino acids. The V gene lost 6 bases and the J gene lost 0 bases, with 15 bases spanning the gap. CDR1 is SGHNT, CDR2 YYREEE, per germline (reference sequence). The CDR3 is CASTPGRQLNTEAFF. The CDR3 coding sequence is TGTGCCAGCACCCCAGGGCGACAACTGAACACTGAAGCTTTCTTT.

This clone was detected once. This chain uses TRBV13 with TRBJ1-1; maybe TRBD1 (5 bases). This CDR3 contains 15 residues. Germline CDR1 reads PRHDT; CDR2 reads FYEKMQ (reference sequence). V was cut by 3 bases and J by 0 bases, with 11 bases left in between. This CDR3 is CASSFIRGMNTEAFF. The CDR3 bases are TGTGCCAGCAGCTTCATTAGGGGAATGAACACTGAAGCTTTCTTT.

J is TRBJ2-3 and V is TRBV28; no definite D call. Germline V CDR1 and CDR2: MDHEN, SYDVKM. Deletions cut 5 bases from V and 8 bases from J, with 11 bases between. The CDR3 length is 12 residues. DNA of the CDR3: TGTGCCAGCAGTCCACAAATCCGTACGCAGTATTTT. As protein: CASSPQIRTQYF. Variable domain in full (rest from reference TRBV28 and TRBJ2-3): DVKVTQSSRYLVKRTGEKVFLECVQDMDHENMFWYRQDPGLGLRLIYFSYDVKMKEKGDIPEGYSVSREKKERFSLILESASTNQTSMYLCASSPQIRTQYFGPGTRLTVL.

This chain connects TRBV7-2 to TRBJ2-7, with a tentative D call TRBD2 (5 bases). V gave up 1 base and J gave up 0 bases, with 13 bases separating them. Germline V gene data show CDR1 as SGHTA and CDR2 as FQGNSA. The CDR3 contains 16 residues. CDR3 region: CASSLGGAVSSYEQYF. For the CDR3, the DNA is TGTGCCAGCAGCTTAGGAGGAGCGGTGAGCTCCTACGAGCAGTACTTC.

The CDR3 here is CASSLRGNQPQHF. CDR3 bases: TGTGCCAGCAGCTTAAGGGGAAATCAGCCCCAGCATTTT. V is TRBV7-8 and J is TRBJ1-5; TRBD1 is a possible D gene (5 bases). Germline CDR1 reads SGHVS; CDR2 reads FQNEAQ. Between the trimmed V and J ends, which lost 2 bases and 4 bases, there was a span of 6 bases. CDR3 length: 13 amino acids.

The chain employs TRBV6-5 and TRBJ2-1; TRBD1 aligns across 7 bases. The CDR3 length is 15 residues. J was trimmed by 0 bases and V by 5 bases; bases with no gene match: 4. The germline CDR1 and CDR2 sequences are MNHEY and SVGAGI. CDR3 coding DNA: TGTGCCAGCAGTACGGACAGGAGCTCCTACAATGAGCAGTTCTTC. Residues: CASSTDRSSYNEQFF.

This chain connects TRBV5-4 to TRBJ2-3; TRBD1 matches 10 bases. After removal of 3 bases from V and 2 bases from J, the junction contained 3 bases not matched to a gene. The CDR3 loop spans 15 amino acids. The germline CDR1 and CDR2 sequences are SGHNT and YYREEE (reference sequence). The CDR3 DNA follows: TGTGCCAGCAGCTCGGACAGGGGGAACACAGATACGCAGTATTTT. Its protein product is CASSSDRGNTDTQYF.

The chain couples TRBV4-3 to TRBJ2-2; 8 nucleotides agree with TRBD2. CDR1 and CDR2 from the germline V gene are LGHNA and YSLEER. The CDR3 is 17 amino acids. V was clipped by 0 bases and J by 5 bases; unmatched bases: 8. The chain's CDR3 is CASSQEVAGPLTGELFF. DNA for the CDR3: TGCGCCAGCAGCCAAGAGGTAGCGGGGCCACTAACCGGGGAGCTGTTTTTT.

V gene TRBV7-2 combines with J gene TRBJ2-7, with a tentative D call TRBD1 (6 bases). Germline-derived CDR1 and CDR2 are SGHTA and FQGNSA. This CDR3 is 14 amino acids long. V was pared by 3 bases and J by 0 bases, with 9 bases between. CDR3 in DNA: TGTGCCAGCAGCTTCCAGGGGAGCTCCTACGAGCAGTACTTC. Encoded protein: CASSFQGSSYEQYF.

The rearrangement joins TRBV4-3 to TRBJ1-2, with TRBD1 identical over 8 bases. Trimming at V came to 0 bases and at J to 6 bases, leaving 6 bases not matched to a gene. The CDR3 has 15 amino acids. Germline loops: CDR1 LGHNA, CDR2 YSLEER. This CDR3 is CASSQDPQGGDGYTF. CDR3 DNA sequence: TGCGCCAGCAGCCAAGACCCACAGGGGGGAGATGGCTACACCTTC.

The J gene is TRBJ2-5, the V gene TRBV20-1; TRBD2 is a possible D gene (6 bases). CDR1 is DFQATT and CDR2 is SNEGSKA in the germline V gene (reference sequence). Between the trimmed V and J ends, which lost 3 bases and 5 bases, there was a span of 19 bases. The CDR3 runs to 15 residues. CDR3 DNA: TGCAGTGCTAGTTCACTAGCCCAAAAACGGGAGACCCAGTACTTC. Translating it yields CSASSLAQKRETQYF.

CDR3 in DNA: TGTGCCATCGGCCGGGACAGGGGACGTCGGACCGGGGAGCTGTTTTTT. This sequence encodes CAIGRDRGRRTGELFF. The chain is built from TRBV10-3 and TRBJ2-2; TRBD1 matches at 10 bases. CDR1 is ENHRY, CDR2 SYGVKD, per germline. After removal of 8 bases from V and 5 bases from J, the junction contained 11 bases not matched to a gene. This CDR3 is 16 amino acids long.

The V gene is TRBV5-4, the J gene TRBJ2-6; a weak D match, TRBD1 (6 bases). Germline V gives CDR1 SGHNT, CDR2 YYREEE (reference sequence). The CDR3 has 16 residues. V lost 4 bases to trimming and J lost 0 bases, with 11 bases between them. The CDR3 reads CASSLDRISGANVLTF. In nucleotides, the CDR3 is TGTGCCAGCAGCCTCGACAGGATCTCTGGGGCCAACGTCCTGACTTTC.

In this sample, this clone turned up once. The gene calls are TRBV27 and TRBJ2-2; D might be TRBD2 (5 bases). CDR1 and CDR2 from the germline V gene are MNHEY and SMNVEV (reference sequence). V lost 6 bases and J 7 bases, leaving 15 bases between the germline ends. This CDR3 has 14 amino acids. For the CDR3, the DNA is TGTGCCAGCAGATGGACTCCCCGGGGCGGGGAGCTGTTTTTT. It translates to CASRWTPRGGELFF.